The rows below give T cell receptor beta chains drawn from one sample of a study of OX40 agonist ivuxolimab in advanced cancers. Method: immunoSEQ multiplex PCR; TCRdb's copy keeps in-frame clones and lacks some. The sample comprises about 77,000 clones, approximately 89% of which are singletons, and 2.5% rests with the top ten. The sequencing here drew on CD4+ or CD8+ T cells sorted from blood, taken in a trial of the OX40 agonist ivuxolimab. All receptors come from an adult with an advanced solid tumor such as melanoma, head and neck, liver or kidney cancer. CDR3s include the opening cysteine and the closing phenylalanine or tryptophan. D genes are given only for firm matches. Expanded clones get a size class; other rows say once, few or many, or leave the size out.

d_call,cdr3_length,clone_size,j_call,v_call,cdr3_nt,cdr3_aa
NA,13,NA,TRBJ1-6,TRBV6-4,TGTGCCAGCAGTTTTACGAATAATTCACCCCTCCACTTT,CASSFTNNSPLHF
TRBD1,13,NA,TRBJ1-2,TRBV10-3,TGTGCCATCAGCGAGACAGGGTGGGGGGGCTACACCTTC,CAISETGWGGYTF
TRBD1,13,NA,TRBJ1-1,TRBV6-1,TGTGCCAGCAGTTTACAGGGGTTCACTGAAGCTTTCTTT,CASSLQGFTEAFF
NA,11,NA,TRBJ2-5,TRBV7-9,TGTGCCAGCAGCCCACAAGAGACCCAGTACTTC,CASSPQETQYF
TRBD2,17,NA,TRBJ2-3,TRBV30,TGTGCCTGGAGTTCGCGACTAGCGGGGGGAGCCACAGATACGCAGTATTTT,CAWSSRLAGGATDTQYF
NA,12,NA,TRBJ2-7,TRBV6-1,TGTGCCAGCAGTGAACTGGGAGTCGAGCAGTACTTC,CASSELGVEQYF
NA,14,NA,TRBJ2-5,TRBV10-3,TGTGCCATCAGCCCCCATGCGTCGGTGGAGACCCAGTACTTC,CAISPHASVETQYF
TRBD1,13,NA,TRBJ1-1,TRBV28,TGTGCCAGCAGGTCGATTCAGGGGGCTGAAGCTTTCTTT,CASRSIQGAEAFF
NA,11,NA,TRBJ2-3,TRBV20-1,TGCAGTGCTAGACAGGGGGATACGCAGTATTTT,CSARQGDTQYF
TRBD2,17,NA,TRBJ2-1,TRBV27,TGTGCCAGCAGTAGGGGGTGGGGGACTAGCGGGGGCAATGAGCAGTTCTTC,CASSRGWGTSGGNEQFF
NA,15,NA,TRBJ1-4,TRBV11-2,TGTGCCAGCAGCTTAGTGGCAGCGAATCCGGAAAAACTGTTTTTT,CASSLVAANPEKLFF
TRBD2,14,NA,TRBJ2-7,TRBV25-1,TGTGCCAGCAGTGAAACCGGGAGGGCAGAGGAGCAGTACTTC,CASSETGRAEEQYF
NA,15,NA,TRBJ1-1,TRBV6-5,TGTGCCAGCAACCTAAACAGGGAGCCGAACACTGAAGCTTTCTTT,CASNLNREPNTEAFF
NA,15,NA,TRBJ2-2,TRBV6-1,TGTGCCAGCGCTAGGGGGAGTCCCAACACCGGGGAGCTGTTTTTT,CASARGSPNTGELFF
TRBD1,16,NA,TRBJ1-2,TRBV5-1,TGCGCCAGCAGCTTGGATTCTAGCGGGGGACAGACTGGCTACACCTTC,CASSLDSSGGQTGYTF
NA,14,NA,TRBJ2-7,TRBV9,TGTGCCAGCAGCGTAGGGATAGGGGCCTACGAGCAGTACTTC,CASSVGIGAYEQYF
TRBD1,15,NA,TRBJ2-7,TRBV27,TGTGCCACCAGAAACCCGGGACAGGGGTCTACCGAGCAGTACTTC,CATRNPGQGSTEQYF
NA,16,NA,TRBJ2-7,TRBV7-5,TGTGCCAGAAGCTTAGTGGGGGACAGGGGGACCTACGAGCAGTACTTC,CARSLVGDRGTYEQYF
TRBD1,16,NA,TRBJ1-6,TRBV5-1,TGCGCCAGCAGCTTGGGGCGGGCAGGGGGAGATTCACCCCTCCACTTT,CASSLGRAGGDSPLHF
NA,18,NA,TRBJ1-3,TRBV21-1,TGTGCCAGCAGCGGACGGACAGGCGCTCTCTCCTCTGGAAACACCATATATTTT,CASSGRTGALSSGNTIYF
TRBD1,14,once,TRBJ1-4,TRBV4-1,TGCGCCAGCAGACGGACAGGGGCGGGGGAAAAACTGTTTTTT,CASRRTGAGEKLFF
NA,15,NA,TRBJ1-6,TRBV6-5,TGTGCCAGCAACACCGGGATTCTATTAGGATCACCCCTCCACTTT,CASNTGILLGSPLHF
NA,13,once,TRBJ2-1,TRBV13,TGTGCCAGCAGCGGTATCTTCTACAATGAGCAGTTCTTC,CASSGIFYNEQFF
NA,15,once,TRBJ2-7,TRBV5-1,TGCGCCAGCACACCTACAGGGATCCTCGCTGGGGAGCAGTACTTC,CASTPTGILAGEQYF
TRBD1,14,NA,TRBJ2-7,TRBV30,TGTGCCTGGAACCCGCTGGACAGGGGATACGAGCAGTACTTC,CAWNPLDRGYEQYF
NA,15,NA,TRBJ1-3,TRBV6-1,TGTGCCACCAGGCAGTTCTTCTCCTCTGGAAACACCATATATTTT,CATRQFFSSGNTIYF
NA,14,NA,TRBJ1-5,TRBV2,TGTGCCAGCAGTGAACGTAGGGGTGATCAGCCCCAGCATTTT,CASSERRGDQPQHF
NA,14,NA,TRBJ1-5,TRBV6-5,TGTGCCAGCAGCCGCAGGGACCCCAATCAGCCCCAGCATTTT,CASSRRDPNQPQHF
NA,12,NA,TRBJ1-1,TRBV6-6,TGTGCCAGCAATTCTTGGGGTAATGAAGCTTTCTTT,CASNSWGNEAFF
TRBD2,14,NA,TRBJ2-5,TRBV10-1,TGCGCCAGCAGTGAGACTAGCGCGCAAGAGACCCAGTACTTC,CASSETSAQETQYF
NA,14,NA,TRBJ2-3,TRBV9,TGTGCCAGCAGCCCTTTTGGGAGCACAGATACGCAGTATTTT,CASSPFGSTDTQYF
NA,14,NA,TRBJ1-2,TRBV6-5,TGTGCCAGCAGTTACAAGGAGCCGGTATATGGCTACACCTTC,CASSYKEPVYGYTF
NA,15,NA,TRBJ1-2,TRBV2,TGTGCCAGCAAAGACCGGGACCCTAGCCCATCTGGCTACACCTTC,CASKDRDPSPSGYTF
TRBD1,18,NA,TRBJ2-3,TRBV12-5,TGTGCTAGTGGTTTTCCGCCAGCGGGACAGGGTACGGGAGATACGCAGTATTTT,CASGFPPAGQGTGDTQYF
NA,12,NA,TRBJ1-5,TRBV7-9,TGTGCCAGCAGCTTTGGGGAACAGCCCCAGCATTTT,CASSFGEQPQHF
NA,14,NA,TRBJ2-3,TRBV5-1,TGCGCCAGCAGCTTGGGAGGGGACGAAGATACGCAGTATTTT,CASSLGGDEDTQYF
TRBD1,15,NA,TRBJ1-1,TRBV5-4,TGTGCCAGCAGCTTGGCGGGACAGGGGAACACTGAAGCTTTCTTT,CASSLAGQGNTEAFF
NA,15,NA,TRBJ2-2,TRBV2,TGTGCCAGCAGCTCCCAGATACAGGGCTCCAAGGAGCTGTTTTTT,CASSSQIQGSKELFF
TRBD1,13,NA,TRBJ1-5,TRBV2,TGTGCCAGCAGGGGGACAGGAGATCAGCCCCAGCATTTT,CASRGTGDQPQHF
NA,14,NA,TRBJ2-7,TRBV18,TGTGCCAGCCTGGCGGGCGGGGTTCATAGGGAGCAGTACTTC,CASLAGGVHREQYF
NA,15,NA,TRBJ1-2,TRBV28,TGTGCCAGCAGTTCTCCCCCTACTGGCAGGGGAACCTACACCTTC,CASSSPPTGRGTYTF
TRBD2,15,NA,TRBJ2-4,TRBV7-2,TGTGCCAGCAGCACCTCCGGGGGGGTTGGAAACATTCAGTACTTC,CASSTSGGVGNIQYF
NA,17,once,TRBJ1-6,TRBV6-1,TGTGCCAGCAGTGGAGCGGCGAAGGGGAGCTATAATTCACCCCTCCACTTT,CASSGAAKGSYNSPLHF
TRBD2,13,once,TRBJ2-7,TRBV6-1,TGTGCCAGCAGACTGGGACTACTCTACGAGCAGTACTTC,CASRLGLLYEQYF
NA,17,NA,TRBJ1-1,TRBV5-1,TGCGCCAGCAGCGGGCCGGCCCCGGGATCCATGAACACTGAAGCTTTCTTT,CASSGPAPGSMNTEAFF
TRBD1,16,NA,TRBJ2-1,TRBV5-1,TGCGCCAGCAGCCCTGGACAGGGTGGGTCCTACAATGAGCAGTTCTTC,CASSPGQGGSYNEQFF
TRBD1,14,NA,TRBJ1-2,TRBV7-2,TGTGCCAGCGGTCGGCAGGGGGCGCGTTATGGCTACACCTTC,CASGRQGARYGYTF
NA,15,NA,TRBJ1-2,TRBV14,TGTGCCAGCAGCCAAGATTGGCTCCCCTATTATGGCTACACCTTC,CASSQDWLPYYGYTF
TRBD1,14,NA,TRBJ2-7,TRBV11-2,TGTGCCAGCAGCTCTGCACAGGGGAGCTACGAGCAGTACTTC,CASSSAQGSYEQYF
TRBD1,18,NA,TRBJ2-1,TRBV9,TGTGCCAGCAGCGTATGGGGATCCGGGACAGGGCTATACAATGAGCAGTTCTTC,CASSVWGSGTGLYNEQFF
NA,12,NA,TRBJ2-1,TRBV12-2,TGTGCAAGTCGCTCCCCTTACAATGAGCAGTTCTTC,CASRSPYNEQFF
NA,15,once,TRBJ1-6,TRBV5-1,TGCGCCAGCAGCCTGGAGGGTGGGGGAAATTCACCCCTCCACTTT,CASSLEGGGNSPLHF
NA,15,NA,TRBJ1-2,TRBV5-1,TGCGCCAGCAGCTTTGAGGGGATCGCGAACTATGGCTACACCTTC,CASSFEGIANYGYTF
NA,13,NA,TRBJ1-2,TRBV6-5,TGTGCCAGCAGCCCACCTGGTGGTTATGGCTACACCTTC,CASSPPGGYGYTF
NA,12,NA,TRBJ2-2,TRBV30,TGTGCCTGCCCCAGGGTGGCCGGGGAGCTGTTTTTT,CACPRVAGELFF
NA,15,NA,TRBJ1-2,TRBV18,TGTGCCAGCTCACCACCCTCGAGATTAGACTATGGCTACACCTTC,CASSPPSRLDYGYTF
TRBD1,15,NA,TRBJ2-3,TRBV30,TGTGCCTGGAGTGCTTACAGGGGCAGCACAGATACGCAGTATTTT,CAWSAYRGSTDTQYF
NA,14,NA,TRBJ2-7,TRBV5-1,TGCGCCAGCAGCATGGAGGGTACGGATATCGAGCAGTACTTC,CASSMEGTDIEQYF
TRBD1,14,NA,TRBJ1-6,TRBV19,TGTGCCAGTACACAGGGGGTCTATAATTCACCCCTCCACTTT,CASTQGVYNSPLHF
NA,14,NA,TRBJ1-2,TRBV30,TGTGCCTGGAGTGTACACAGAGCTAACTATGGCTACACCTTC,CAWSVHRANYGYTF